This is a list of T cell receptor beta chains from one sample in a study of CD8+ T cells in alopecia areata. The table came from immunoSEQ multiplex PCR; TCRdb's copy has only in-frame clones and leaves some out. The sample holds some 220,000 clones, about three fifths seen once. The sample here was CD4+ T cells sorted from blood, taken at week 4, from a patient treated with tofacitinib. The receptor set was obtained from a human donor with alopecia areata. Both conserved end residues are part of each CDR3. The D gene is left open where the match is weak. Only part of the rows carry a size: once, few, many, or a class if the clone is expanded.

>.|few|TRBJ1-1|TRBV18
CASSPKQGAEAFF
TGTGCCAGCTCACCGAAACAGGGAGCTGAAGCTTTCTTT
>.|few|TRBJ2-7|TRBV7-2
CASGQSYEQYF
TGTGCCAGCGGACAGTCCTACGAGCAGTACTTC
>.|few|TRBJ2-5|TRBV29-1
CSVELETQYF
TGCAGCGTTGAGTTGGAGACCCAGTACTTC
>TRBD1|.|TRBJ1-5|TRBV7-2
CASSLRQGNQPQHF
TGTGCCAGCAGCCTCAGACAGGGGAATCAGCCCCAGCATTTT
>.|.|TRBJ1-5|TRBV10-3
CAISPEVRGPPHF
TGTGCCATCAGTCCCGAGGTTCGGGGGCCGCCGCATTTT
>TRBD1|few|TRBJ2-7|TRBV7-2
CASSDPGGQTSKQYF
TGTGCCAGCAGCGACCCAGGGGGCCAGACAAGTAAGCAGTACTTC
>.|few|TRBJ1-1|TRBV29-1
CSVSGPEAFF
TGCAGCGTTAGTGGCCCTGAAGCTTTCTTT
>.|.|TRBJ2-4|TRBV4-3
CASSHSTDGSKNIQYF
TGCGCCAGCAGCCATTCGACAGACGGTTCAAAAAACATTCAGTACTTC
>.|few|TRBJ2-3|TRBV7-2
CASSLSRTDTQYF
TGTGCCAGCAGCTTATCCCGCACAGATACGCAGTATTTT
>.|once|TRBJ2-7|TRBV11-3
CASSPYSGTPTQQYF
TGTGCCAGCAGTCCTTATTCCGGGACTCCCACACAGCAGTACTTC
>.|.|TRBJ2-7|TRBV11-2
CASSLSLTGEGYEQYF
TGTGCCAGCAGCTTATCCTTAACAGGGGAGGGCTACGAGCAGTACTTC
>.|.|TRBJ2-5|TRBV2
CASSEAGSRMETQYF
TGTGCCAGCAGTGAAGCCGGATCTAGGATGGAGACCCAGTACTTC
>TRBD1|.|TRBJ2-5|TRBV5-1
CASSEGDRANIETQYF
TGCGCCAGCAGCGAAGGGGACAGGGCAAACATAGAGACCCAGTACTTC
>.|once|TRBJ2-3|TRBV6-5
CASRGSGTDTQYF
TGTGCCAGCAGAGGGAGCGGCACAGATACGCAGTATTTT
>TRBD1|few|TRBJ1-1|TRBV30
CAWSRRQGATEAFF
TGTGCCTGGAGCCGGCGGCAGGGGGCCACTGAAGCTTTCTTT
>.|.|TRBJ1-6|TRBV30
CAWSIGIPYNSPLHF
TGTGCCTGGAGTATTGGGATCCCTTATAATTCACCCCTCCACTTT
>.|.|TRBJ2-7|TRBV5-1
CASSFYGTGEQYF
TGCGCCAGCAGCTTTTACGGCACGGGCGAGCAGTACTTC
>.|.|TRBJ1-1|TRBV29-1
CSVVHGDNTEAFF
TGCAGCGTTGTCCACGGGGATAACACTGAAGCTTTCTTT
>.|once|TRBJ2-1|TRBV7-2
CASSRLRGVSDEQFF
TGTGCCAGCAGCCGCCTACGCGGAGTTTCGGATGAGCAGTTCTTC
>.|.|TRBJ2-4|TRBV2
CASSEAELAGTARYIQYF
TGTGCCAGCAGTGAAGCGGAACTAGCCGGGACGGCGAGGTACATTCAGTACTTC
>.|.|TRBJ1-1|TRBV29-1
CSVDGMNTEAFF
TGCAGCGTTGACGGAATGAACACTGAAGCTTTCTTT
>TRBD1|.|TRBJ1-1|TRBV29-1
CSFWDSSVNTEAFF
TGCAGCTTTTGGGACAGCTCCGTGAACACTGAAGCTTTCTTT
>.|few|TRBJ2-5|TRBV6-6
CASSYSGGRIGETQYF
TGTGCCAGCAGTTACTCCGGGGGTAGGATAGGGGAGACCCAGTACTTC
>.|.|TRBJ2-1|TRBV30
CAWGRGYRSSYNEQFF
TGTGCCTGGGGCAGGGGCTATCGTAGCTCCTACAATGAGCAGTTCTTC
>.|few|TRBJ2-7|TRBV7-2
CASSLVPYEQYF
TGTGCCAGCAGCTTAGTCCCCTACGAGCAGTACTTC
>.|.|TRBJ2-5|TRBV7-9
CASDSPETQYF
TGTGCCAGCGATTCCCCGGAGACCCAGTACTTC
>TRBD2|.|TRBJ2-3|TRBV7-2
CASSQYSGEQTDTQYF
TGTGCCAGCAGCCAATATAGCGGGGAGCAGACAGATACGCAGTATTTT
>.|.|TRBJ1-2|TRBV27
CATGGGYGYTF
TGTGCCACCGGCGGGGGGTATGGCTACACCTTC
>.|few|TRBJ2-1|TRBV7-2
CASSLDRGSDEQFF
TGTGCCAGCAGCTTAGACAGAGGGTCCGATGAGCAGTTCTTC
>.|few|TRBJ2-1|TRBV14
CASSQDQGFFEQFF
TGTGCCAGCAGCCAAGATCAGGGATTCTTTGAGCAGTTCTTC
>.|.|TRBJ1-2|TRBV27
CASYPAGQNYGYTF
TGTGCCAGCTACCCCGCCGGACAGAACTATGGCTACACCTTC
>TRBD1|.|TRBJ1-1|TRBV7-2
CASSLGSGTGGTEAFF
TGTGCCAGCAGCTTAGGGTCGGGGACAGGGGGCACTGAAGCTTTCTTT
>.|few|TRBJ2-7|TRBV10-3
CATGTEYEQYF
TGTGCCACTGGGACGGAGTACGAGCAGTACTTC
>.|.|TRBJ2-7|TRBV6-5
CASSYQLTAVGEQYF
TGTGCCAGCAGTTATCAGTTAACAGCCGTTGGGGAGCAGTACTTC
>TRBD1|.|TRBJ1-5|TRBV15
CATSMRDRGRQPQHF
TGTGCCACCAGCATGCGGGACAGGGGGCGTCAGCCCCAGCATTTT
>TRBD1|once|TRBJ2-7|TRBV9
CASSVGGQGREQYF
TGTGCCAGCAGCGTAGGGGGACAGGGGAGAGAGCAGTACTTC
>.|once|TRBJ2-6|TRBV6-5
CASSLASGPANVLTF
TGTGCCAGCAGTTTAGCATCGGGTCCTGCCAACGTCCTGACTTTC
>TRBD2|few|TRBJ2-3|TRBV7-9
CASSWGLAGTDTQYF
TGTGCCAGCAGCTGGGGACTAGCTGGTACAGATACGCAGTATTTT
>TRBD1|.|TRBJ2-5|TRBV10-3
CAISDISVGDRGETQYF
TGTGCCATCAGTGATATCTCGGTCGGGGACAGGGGAGAGACCCAGTACTTC
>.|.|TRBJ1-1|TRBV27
CASSLSQTNTEAFF
TGTGCCAGCAGTTTATCACAGACGAACACTGAAGCTTTCTTT
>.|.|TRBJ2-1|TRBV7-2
CASSKGGPEQFF
TGTGCCAGCAGCAAAGGGGGGCCTGAGCAGTTCTTC
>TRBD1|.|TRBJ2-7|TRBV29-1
CSVADRRSYEQYF
TGCAGCGTTGCGGACAGGAGGTCCTACGAGCAGTACTTC
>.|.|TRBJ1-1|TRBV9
CASSVATVGRDTEAFF
TGTGCCAGCAGCGTAGCTACGGTGGGGAGGGACACTGAAGCTTTCTTT
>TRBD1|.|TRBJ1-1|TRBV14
CASSRNPGGTEAFF
TGTGCCAGCAGCCGCAATCCAGGGGGCACTGAAGCTTTCTTT